Presented here are 9 T cell receptor beta chains from one specimen sequenced in a study of T-cell memory formation after mild COVID-19. Each CDR3 protein gets one entry after TCRdb re-called the 5' RACE reads with MiXCR. The table includes 250,000 to 350,000 distinct CDR3 sequences, approximately 19% detected once. Sequenced sample: PBMCs or a T cell subset sorted from them (not recorded which). The receptors originated from a man younger than 35 who had mild COVID-19 (a few samples of this study predate the infection). Cell type and time point are not known.

This clonotype was observed a handful of times. This chain connects TRBV6-4 to TRBJ2-1; 11 bases map to TRBD2. The CDR3 totals 16 residues. Germline CDR1 and CDR2: MRHNA and SNTAGT. V shed 5 bases and J 10 bases; nucleotides not matched to a gene: 13. CDR3 residues: CASSPTGLAGKGEQFF. Here the CDR3 DNA reads TGTGCCAGCAGTCCGACCGGACTAGCGGGTAAAGGGGAGCAGTTCTTC.

This chain joins TRBV5-1 and TRBJ1-2; D might be TRBD1 (6 bases). The CDR3 spans 16 residues. CDR1 is SGHRS, CDR2 YFSETQ, per germline. The germline V and J ends were trimmed by 6 bases and 3 bases, with 21 bases remaining between them. The CDR3 DNA follows: TGCGCCAGCACCCTTGGTCTGACAGGCAACCACTATGGCTACACCTTC. This gives the protein CASTLGLTGNHYGYTF.

The CDR3 loop is CATRQGPFTEAFF. CDR3 coding DNA: TGTGCCACCCGCCAGGGGCCCTTCACTGAAGCTTTCTTT. The chain links TRBV24-1 to TRBJ1-1; maybe TRBD1 (6 bases). Per the germline V gene, CDR1 is KGHDR and CDR2 is SFDVKD. The CDR3 contains 13 residues. The V and J ends lost 9 bases and 4 bases respectively, with 14 bases between them.

V gene TRBV6-2 or TRBV6-3 combines with J gene TRBJ2-5; D is uncertain. Germline V gives CDR1 MNHEY, CDR2 SVGEGT. CDR3 size: 13 residues. Trimming cost V 3 bases and J 1 base, with 6 bases left between them. CDR3 in DNA: TGTGCCAGCAGTTATGAGAGCCAAGAGACCCAGTACTTC. Translating gives CASSYESQETQYF.

V is TRBV7-6 and J is TRBJ1-1; the D gene is possibly TRBD1 (5 bases). Trimming removed 2 bases from V and 1 base from J, with 8 bases in between. Germline CDR1 reads SGHVS; CDR2 reads FNYEAQ. The CDR3 runs to 14 residues. The CDR3 DNA reads as TGTGCCAGCAGCTTAAAGCAGGGGAACACTGAAGCTTTCTTT. Its protein product is CASSLKQGNTEAFF.

This clonotype has only a few counts. The chain recombines TRBV7-2 with TRBJ2-3, with 15 bases aligning to TRBD2. Germline V gene sequence: CDR1 SGHTA, CDR2 FQGNSA. J lost 7 bases, V lost 5 bases, and 10 bases had no gene match. This CDR3 spans 17 amino acids. The CDR3 nucleotides read TGTGCCAGCAGCCTGAGATGGACTAGCGGGGGGGAGAATACGCAGTATTTT. This encodes CASSLRWTSGGENTQYF.

This clonotype came up a few times. The chain recombines TRBV5-1 with TRBJ2-3; D remains ambiguous. The CDR3 contains 13 residues. Germline loops: CDR1 SGHRS, CDR2 YFSETQ. V lost 4 bases and J 2 bases, leaving 8 bases between the germline ends. CDR3 sequence: CASSPDPTDTQYF. The CDR3 DNA reads TGCGCCAGCAGCCCGGACCCCACAGATACGCAGTATTTT.

This clonotype was observed many times. As DNA, the CDR3 is TGTGCCACCCGACTAGCGGGGGACGAGACCCAGTACTTC. This codes for CATRLAGDETQYF. The chain carries TRBV6-2 or TRBV6-3 and TRBJ2-5, with 12 bases identical to TRBD2. The CDR3 covers 13 residues. CDR1 is MNHEY and CDR2 is SVGEGT in the germline V gene. Trimming at V came to 10 bases and at J to 5 bases, leaving 5 bases not matched to a gene.

The chain combines TRBV4-1 with TRBJ1-3; D is ambiguous. The CDR3 length is 15 residues. Trimming left V 5 bases short and J 1 base short, with 12 bases between. Germline CDR1 and CDR2: MGHRA and YSYEKL. CDR3 nucleotide sequence: TGCGCCAGCAGCAACCCATCGATTTCTGGAAACACCATATATTTT. Its translation: CASSNPSISGNTIYF.